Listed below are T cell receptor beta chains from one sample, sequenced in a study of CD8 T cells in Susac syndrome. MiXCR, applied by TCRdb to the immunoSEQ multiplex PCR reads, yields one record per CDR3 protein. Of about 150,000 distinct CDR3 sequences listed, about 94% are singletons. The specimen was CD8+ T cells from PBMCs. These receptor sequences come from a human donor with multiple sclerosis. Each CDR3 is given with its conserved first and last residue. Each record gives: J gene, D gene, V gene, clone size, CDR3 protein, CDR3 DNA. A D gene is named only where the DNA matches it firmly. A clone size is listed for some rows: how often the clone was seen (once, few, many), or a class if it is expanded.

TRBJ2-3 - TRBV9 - CASSGGGSTDTQYF TGTGCCAGCAGCGGCGGAGGGTCCACAGATACGCAGTATTTT
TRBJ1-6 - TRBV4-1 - CASSHNSPLHF TGCGCCAGCAGCCATAATTCACCCCTCCACTTT
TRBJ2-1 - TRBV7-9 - CATADRSSYNEQFF TGTGCCACCGCGGACAGAAGCTCCTACAATGAGCAGTTCTTC
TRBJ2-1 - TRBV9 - CASSVGWLAHNEQFF TGTGCCAGCAGCGTAGGGTGGCTAGCGCACAATGAGCAGTTCTTC
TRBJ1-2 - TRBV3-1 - CASSPPQGLGYGYTF TGTGCCAGCAGCCCTCCCCAGGGGTTGGGCTATGGCTACACCTTC
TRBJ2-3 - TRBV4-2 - CASSPERGGLLGDTQYF TGTGCCAGCAGCCCCGAAAGGGGGGGGCTACTAGGAGATACGCAGTATTTT
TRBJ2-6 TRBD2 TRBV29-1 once CSVRTRASGGTGANVLTF TGCAGCGTCCGCACCCGGGCCAGCGGGGGGACTGGGGCCAACGTCCTGACTTTC
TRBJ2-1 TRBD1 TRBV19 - CASSIGPRTGPDNEQFF TGTGCCAGTAGTATAGGACCCCGGACAGGGCCAGACAATGAGCAGTTCTTC
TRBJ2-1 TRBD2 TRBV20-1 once CSARPLAGVSYNEQFF TGCAGTGCTAGACCCCTAGCGGGGGTCTCCTACAATGAGCAGTTCTTC
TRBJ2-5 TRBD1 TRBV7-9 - CASSFRDREETQYF TGTGCCAGCAGCTTCCGGGACAGGGAAGAGACCCAGTACTTC
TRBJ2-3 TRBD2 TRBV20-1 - CSARDGGESTDTQYF TGCAGTGCTAGAGATGGGGGGGAGAGCACAGATACGCAGTATTTT
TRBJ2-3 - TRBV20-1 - CRQRERETSTDTQYF TGCAGGCAACGGGAAAGGGAAACTAGCACAGATACGCAGTATTTT
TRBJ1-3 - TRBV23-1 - CASSRRDSKGIGNTIYF TGCGCCAGCAGTCGCCGGGATAGCAAGGGCATAGGAAACACCATATATTTT
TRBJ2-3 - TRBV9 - CASSAGSVSTDTQYF TGTGCCAGCAGCGCGGGGAGCGTAAGCACAGATACGCAGTATTTT
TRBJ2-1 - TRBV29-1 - CSVGRLGNEQFF TGCAGCGTAGGTAGGCTTGGCAATGAGCAGTTCTTC
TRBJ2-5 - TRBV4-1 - CASSLEGQETQYF TGCGCCAGCAGCCTAGAGGGTCAAGAGACCCAGTACTTC
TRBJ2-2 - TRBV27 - CASSGTIGELFF TGTGCCAGCAGCGGGACAATCGGGGAGCTGTTTTTT
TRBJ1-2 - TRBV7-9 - CASSLAPVYGYTF TGTGCCAGCAGCTTAGCCCCGGTTTATGGCTACACCTTC
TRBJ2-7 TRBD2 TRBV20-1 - CSTLAGSNEQYF TGCAGTACACTAGCGGGGTCTAACGAGCAGTACTTC
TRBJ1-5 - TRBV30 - CAWSGPGGGQPQHF TGTGCCTGGAGTGGGCCGGGAGGGGGTCAGCCCCAGCATTTT
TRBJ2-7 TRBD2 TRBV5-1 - CASSLGTSGGFYEQYF TGCGCCAGCAGCTTGGGGACTAGCGGGGGGTTCTACGAGCAGTACTTC
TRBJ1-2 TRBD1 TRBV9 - CASSDRVYGYTF TGTGCCAGCAGTGACAGGGTTTATGGCTACACCTTC
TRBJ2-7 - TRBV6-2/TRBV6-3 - CASGLILGGYEQYF TGTGCCAGCGGTTTGATCCTTGGGGGTTACGAGCAGTACTTC
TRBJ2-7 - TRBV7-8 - CASSSGPSSYEQYF TGTGCCAGCAGCTCCGGACCGAGCTCCTACGAGCAGTACTTC
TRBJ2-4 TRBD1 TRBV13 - CATHPGTGRAKNIQYF TGTGCCACCCACCCCGGGACAGGTCGGGCCAAAAACATTCAGTACTTC
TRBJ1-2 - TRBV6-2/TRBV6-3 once CASSTSYGYTF TGTGCCAGCAGTACCTCCTATGGCTACACCTTC
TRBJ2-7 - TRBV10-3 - CAISEDSYEQYF TGTGCCATCAGTGAGGACAGCTACGAGCAGTACTTC
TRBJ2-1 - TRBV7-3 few CASSPRGRRANEQFF TGTGCCAGCAGCCCACGAGGCAGGCGGGCAAACGAGCAGTTCTTC
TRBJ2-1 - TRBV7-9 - CASSHSESSYNEQFF TGTGCCAGCAGCCATTCAGAAAGCTCCTACAATGAGCAGTTCTTC
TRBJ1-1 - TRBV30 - CAWSVWGRDTEAFF TGTGCCTGGAGTGTATGGGGCAGGGACACTGAAGCTTTCTTT
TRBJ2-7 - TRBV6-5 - CASSYGVGPGPNYEQYF TGTGCCAGCAGTTACGGTGTTGGGCCAGGCCCTAACTACGAGCAGTACTTC
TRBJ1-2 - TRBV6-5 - CASSLRTVGYGYTF TGTGCCAGCAGTCTTCGGACAGTCGGCTATGGCTACACCTTC
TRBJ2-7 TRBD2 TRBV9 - CASSVDPGLAYEQYF TGTGCCAGCAGCGTAGATCCCGGACTAGCCTACGAGCAGTACTTC
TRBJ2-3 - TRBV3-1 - CASSLRLGSDTQYF TGTGCCAGCAGCCTCCGACTAGGTTCAGATACGCAGTATTTT
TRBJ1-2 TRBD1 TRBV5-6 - CASSPQGANYGYTF TGTGCCAGCAGCCCACAGGGGGCAAACTATGGCTACACCTTC
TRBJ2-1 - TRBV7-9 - CASSLAGGHYNEQFF TGTGCCAGCAGCTTAGCTGGTGGTCACTACAATGAGCAGTTCTTC
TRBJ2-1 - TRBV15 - CATSDDGPYNEQFF TGTGCCACCAGCGATGACGGACCCTACAATGAGCAGTTCTTC
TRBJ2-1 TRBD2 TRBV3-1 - CASSHRLAGGRYNEQFF TGTGCCAGCAGCCATCGTCTAGCGGGGGGGCGTTACAATGAGCAGTTCTTC
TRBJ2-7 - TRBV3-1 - CASSPNRHEQYF TGTGCCAGCAGCCCCAATCGCCACGAGCAGTACTTC
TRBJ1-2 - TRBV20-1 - CSARVMTVHYGYTF TGCAGTGCTAGAGTTATGACAGTCCACTATGGCTACACCTTC
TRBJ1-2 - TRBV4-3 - CASSQDRTDLYGYTF TGCGCCAGCAGCCAAGATAGGACTGACCTATATGGCTACACCTTC
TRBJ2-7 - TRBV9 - CASSVESSYEQYF TGTGCCAGCAGCGTGGAAAGCTCCTACGAGCAGTACTTC
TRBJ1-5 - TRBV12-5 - CASGLVEGEHF TGTGCTAGTGGTTTGGTGGAGGGGGAGCATTTT